This TCR beta chain was found in a study of blood T cells in healthy people across ages. Primers used in a second PCR of about 7 to 12 cycles were a sample-barcoded 5' primer and a J-beta primer mix. TCRdb passed the 5' RACE reads through MiXCR, listing each CDR3 protein once. Here the sample spans 650,000 to 800,000 distinct CDR3 sequences, approximately 48% being singletons. V shed 1 base and J 0 bases; nucleotides not matched to a gene: 3. The CDR3 runs to 18 residues. CDR1 is MGHRA and CDR2 is YSYEKL in the germline V gene. This clonotype was detected only a few times. Sequencing was done on a sample of blood. The receptor was isolated from a man in his 60s in good health. The chain couples TRBV4-1 to TRBJ2-6; 10 nucleotides agree with TRBD1. CDR3 sequence: CASSQVRTGGSGANVLTF. Written as DNA, the CDR3 is TGCGCCAGCAGCCAAGTAAGGACAGGGGGCTCTGGGGCCAACGTCCTGACTTTC.